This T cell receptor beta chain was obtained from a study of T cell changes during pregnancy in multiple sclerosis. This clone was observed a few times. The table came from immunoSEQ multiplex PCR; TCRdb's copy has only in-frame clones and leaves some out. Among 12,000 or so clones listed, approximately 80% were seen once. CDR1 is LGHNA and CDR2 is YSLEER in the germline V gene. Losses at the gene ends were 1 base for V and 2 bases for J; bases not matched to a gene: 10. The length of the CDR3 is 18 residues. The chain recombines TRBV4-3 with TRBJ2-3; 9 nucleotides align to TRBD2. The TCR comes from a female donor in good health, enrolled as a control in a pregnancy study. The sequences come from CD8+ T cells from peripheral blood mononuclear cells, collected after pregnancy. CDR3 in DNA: TGCGCCAGCAGCCAAGGTGGGCGGGAGGGGTATATCACAGATACGCAGTATTTT. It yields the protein CASSQGGREGYITDTQYF.